The 5 T cell receptor beta chains reported below all come from one sample, sequenced in a study of blood T cell repertoires in COVID-19. Clones were read by immunoSEQ multiplex PCR, and TCRdb kept only the in-frame ones, dropping some. The sample comprises around 200,000 clones, 70% to 90% of which are singletons, and roughly a tenth rests with the top ten. Material: peripheral blood. The receptors here all came from a woman of 80 years or more with acute or convalescent COVID-19.

This clone was seen only a few times. The chain uses TRBV7-2 and TRBJ2-5, with a possible D match to TRBD1 (6 bases). Trimming pared 3 bases from V and 4 bases from J, leaving 9 bases between. This CDR3 contains 13 residues. Germline CDR1 reads SGHTA; CDR2 reads FQGNSA. CDR3 protein: CASSFQGRETQYF. Written as DNA, the CDR3 is TGTGCCAGCAGCTTCCAGGGGCGAGAGACCCAGTACTTC.

This clone was recorded many times. Within the sample, other DNA sequences also encode this same CDR3. The chain uses TRBV19 and TRBJ2-7; D may be TRBD1 (5 bases). This CDR3 is 11 amino acids long. Per the germline V gene, CDR1 is LNHDA and CDR2 is SQIVND (reference sequence). V was cut by 10 bases and J by 4 bases, with 11 bases left in between. CDR3 sequence (DNA): TGTGCCACTCAGGGTGCTTACGAGCAGTACTTC. Its translation: CATQGAYEQYF.

The genes are TRBV19 and TRBJ2-5, with D maybe TRBD1 (5 bases). CDR3 length: 14 residues. The ends were cut back, 3 bases at V and 5 bases at J, with 13 bases in the middle. CDR1 is LNHDA, CDR2 SQIVND, per germline (reference sequence). Here the CDR3 reads CASSINAGSETQYF. The CDR3 DNA follows: TGTGCCAGTAGTATTAATGCAGGGTCGGAGACCCAGTACTTC. The full variable domain, completed using reference TRBV19 and TRBJ2-5, is DGGITQSPKYLFRKEGQNVTLSCEQNLNHDAMYWYRQDPGQGLRLIYYSQIVNDFQKGDIAEGYSVSREKKESFPLTVTSAQKNPTAFYLCASSINAGSETQYFGPGTRLLVL.

V and J are TRBV5-5 and TRBJ1-2, with a possible D match to TRBD1 (6 bases). V lost 2 bases to trimming and J lost 4 bases, with 12 bases between them. The CDR3 has 14 amino acids. Looked up from germline, CDR1 is SGHKS and CDR2 is YYEKEE (reference sequence). The CDR3 DNA reads TGTGCCAGCAGCTTAGGGGGGGTAGGCTATGGCTACACCTTC. Residues: CASSLGGVGYGYTF.

The chain uses TRBV6-2 or TRBV6-3 and TRBJ1-2, with 8 bases matching TRBD1. V gave up 7 bases and J gave up 5 bases; unmatched junction bases: 9. CDR3 length: 14 amino acids. Germline CDR1 is MNHEY and CDR2 is SVGEGT. CDR3 bases: TGTGCCAGCACCCCCCAGGGGGCAAGATATGGCTACACCTTC. This gives the protein CASTPQGARYGYTF.